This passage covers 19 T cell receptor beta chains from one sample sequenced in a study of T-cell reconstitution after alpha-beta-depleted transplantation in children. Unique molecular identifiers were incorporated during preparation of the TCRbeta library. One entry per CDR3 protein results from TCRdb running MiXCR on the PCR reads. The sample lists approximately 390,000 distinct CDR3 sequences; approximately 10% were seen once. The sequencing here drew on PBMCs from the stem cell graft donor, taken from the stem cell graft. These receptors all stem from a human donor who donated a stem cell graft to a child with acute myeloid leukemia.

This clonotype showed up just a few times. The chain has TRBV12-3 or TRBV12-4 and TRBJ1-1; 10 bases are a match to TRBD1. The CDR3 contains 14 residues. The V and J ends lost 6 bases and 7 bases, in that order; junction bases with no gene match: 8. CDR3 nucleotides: TGTGCCAGCAGGGCGGGACAGGGGTTCGGTGAAGCTTTCTTT. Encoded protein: CASRAGQGFGEAFF.

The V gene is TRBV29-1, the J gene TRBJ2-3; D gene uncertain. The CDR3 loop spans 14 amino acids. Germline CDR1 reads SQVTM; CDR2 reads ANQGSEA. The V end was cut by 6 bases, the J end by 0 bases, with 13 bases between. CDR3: CSVKRTQSTDTQYF. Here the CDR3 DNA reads TGCAGCGTGAAAAGGACCCAAAGCACAGATACGCAGTATTTT.

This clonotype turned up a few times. CDR3 sequence: CASSSRLAGGTYEQYF. The CDR3 DNA sequence: TGTGCCAGCAGCTCCCGACTAGCGGGAGGAACCTACGAGCAGTACTTC. The V and J genes are TRBV7-2 and TRBJ2-7; 13 bases map to TRBD2. Germline CDR1 reads SGHTA; CDR2 reads FQGNSA. The CDR3 consists of 16 residues. Trimming removed 4 bases from V and 2 bases from J; junction bases left unmatched: 5.

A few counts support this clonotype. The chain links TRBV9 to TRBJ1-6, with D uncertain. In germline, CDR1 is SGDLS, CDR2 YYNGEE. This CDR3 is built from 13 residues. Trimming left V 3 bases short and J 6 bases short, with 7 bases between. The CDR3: CASSADINSPLHF. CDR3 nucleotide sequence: TGTGCCAGCAGCGCCGACATTAATTCACCCCTCCACTTT.

DNA of the CDR3: TGCAGTGCTAGATCAGGGCGGTACGAGCAGTACTTC. Residues: CSARSGRYEQYF. The rearrangement joins TRBV20-1 to TRBJ2-7, with D perhaps matching TRBD1 (5 bases). This CDR3 is built from 12 residues. From germline, CDR1 is DFQATT and CDR2 SNEGSKA (reference sequence). With 2 bases removed from V and 4 bases from J, the gap between germline ends came to 9 bases.

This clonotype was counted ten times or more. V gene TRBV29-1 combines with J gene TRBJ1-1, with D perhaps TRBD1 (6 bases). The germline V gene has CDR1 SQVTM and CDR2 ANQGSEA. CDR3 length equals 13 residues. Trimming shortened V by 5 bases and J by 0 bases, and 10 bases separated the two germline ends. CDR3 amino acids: CSVQTGMNTEAFF. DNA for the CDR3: TGCAGCGTTCAAACAGGGATGAACACTGAAGCTTTCTTT.

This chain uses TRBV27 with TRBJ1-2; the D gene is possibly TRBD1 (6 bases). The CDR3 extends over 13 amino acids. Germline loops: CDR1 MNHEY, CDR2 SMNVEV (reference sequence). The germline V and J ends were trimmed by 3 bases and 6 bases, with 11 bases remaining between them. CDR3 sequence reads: CASSFRAGDGYTF. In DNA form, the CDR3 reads TGTGCCAGCAGTTTTCGGGCAGGGGATGGCTACACCTTC.

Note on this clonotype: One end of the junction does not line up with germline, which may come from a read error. The CDR3 is CASGESDYNSHLHF. CDR3 DNA: TGTGCCAGTGGGGAATCTGACTATAATTCACACCTCCACTTT. The chain carries TRBV19 and TRBJ1-6, with D hard to call. Per the germline V gene, CDR1 is LNHDA and CDR2 is SQIVND (reference sequence). The CDR3 runs 14 residues. Supplemented by reference TRBV19 and TRBJ1-6, the full variable domain reads DGGITQSPKYLFRKEGQNVTLSCEQNLNHDAMYWYRQDPGQGLRLIYYSQIVNDFQKGDIAEGYSVSREKKESFPLTVTSAQKNPTAFYLCASGESDYNSHLHFGNGTRLTVT.

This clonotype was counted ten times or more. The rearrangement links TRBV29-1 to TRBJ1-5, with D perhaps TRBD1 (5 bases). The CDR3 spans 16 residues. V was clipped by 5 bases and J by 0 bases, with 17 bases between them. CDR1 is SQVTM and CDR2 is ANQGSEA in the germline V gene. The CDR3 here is CSVLFSGQLSNQPQHF. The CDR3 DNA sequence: TGCAGCGTTCTATTCTCGGGGCAGCTTAGCAATCAGCCCCAGCATTTT.

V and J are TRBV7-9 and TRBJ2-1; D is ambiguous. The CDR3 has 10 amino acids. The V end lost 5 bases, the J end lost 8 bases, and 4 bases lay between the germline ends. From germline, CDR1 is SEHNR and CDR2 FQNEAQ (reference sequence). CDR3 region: CASSEDEQFF. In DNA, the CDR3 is TGTGCCAGCAGCGAGGATGAGCAGTTCTTC.

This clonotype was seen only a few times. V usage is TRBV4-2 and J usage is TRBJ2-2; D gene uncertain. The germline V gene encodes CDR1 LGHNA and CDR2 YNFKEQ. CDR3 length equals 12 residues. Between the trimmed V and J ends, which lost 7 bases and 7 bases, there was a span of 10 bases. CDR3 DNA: TGTGCCAGCACCCTTTTTGACGGGGAGCTGTTTTTT. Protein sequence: CASTLFDGELFF.

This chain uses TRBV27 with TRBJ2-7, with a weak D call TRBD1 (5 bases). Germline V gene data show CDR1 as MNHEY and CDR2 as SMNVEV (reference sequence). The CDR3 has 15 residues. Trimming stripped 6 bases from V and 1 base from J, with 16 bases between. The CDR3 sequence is CASRLRMGRSYEQYV. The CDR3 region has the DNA TGTGCCAGCAGACTCCGGATGGGGCGATCCTACGAGCAGTACGTC.

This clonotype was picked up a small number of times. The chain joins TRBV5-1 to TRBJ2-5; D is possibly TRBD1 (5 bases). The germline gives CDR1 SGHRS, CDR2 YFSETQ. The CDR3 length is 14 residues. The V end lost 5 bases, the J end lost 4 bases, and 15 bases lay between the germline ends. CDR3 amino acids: CASSPRSGRETQYF. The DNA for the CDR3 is TGCGCCAGCAGTCCAAGGTCAGGGCGAGAGACCCAGTACTTC.

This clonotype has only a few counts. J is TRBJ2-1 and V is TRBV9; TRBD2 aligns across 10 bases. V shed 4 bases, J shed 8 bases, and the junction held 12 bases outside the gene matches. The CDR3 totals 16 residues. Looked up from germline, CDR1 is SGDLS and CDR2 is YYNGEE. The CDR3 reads CASSLSSGGAQDEQFF. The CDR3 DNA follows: TGTGCCAGCAGCCTATCAAGCGGGGGGGCTCAGGATGAGCAGTTCTTC.

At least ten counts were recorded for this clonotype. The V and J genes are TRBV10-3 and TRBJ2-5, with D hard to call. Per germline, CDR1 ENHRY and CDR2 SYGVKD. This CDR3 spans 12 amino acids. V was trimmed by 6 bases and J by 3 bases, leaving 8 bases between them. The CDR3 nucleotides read TGTGCCATCAGATCCCCCGAAGAGACCCAGTACTTC. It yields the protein CAIRSPEETQYF.

The CDR3 spells CASSSPGTGGTDTQYF. CDR3 nucleotides: TGTGCCAGCAGCTCACCAGGGACAGGGGGCACAGATACGCAGTATTTT. The V gene is TRBV11-3, the J gene TRBJ2-3; 10 nucleotides line up with TRBD1. The CDR3 totals 16 residues. J gave up 1 base and V 4 bases, and 5 bases lay outside the gene matches. CDR1 is SGHNT, CDR2 YENEEA, per germline.

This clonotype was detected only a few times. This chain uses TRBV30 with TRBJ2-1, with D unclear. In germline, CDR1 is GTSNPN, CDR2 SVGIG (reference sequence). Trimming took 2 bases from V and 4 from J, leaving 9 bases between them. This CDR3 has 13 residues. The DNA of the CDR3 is TGTGCCTGGAGTCCGCGGCGGTACAATGAGCAGTTCTTC. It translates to CAWSPRRYNEQFF.

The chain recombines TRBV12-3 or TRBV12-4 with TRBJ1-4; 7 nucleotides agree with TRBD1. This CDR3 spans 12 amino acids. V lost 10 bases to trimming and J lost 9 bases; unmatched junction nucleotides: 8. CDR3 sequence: CATNRGDKKLFF. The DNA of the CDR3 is TGTGCCACCAACAGGGGCGATAAAAAACTGTTTTTT.

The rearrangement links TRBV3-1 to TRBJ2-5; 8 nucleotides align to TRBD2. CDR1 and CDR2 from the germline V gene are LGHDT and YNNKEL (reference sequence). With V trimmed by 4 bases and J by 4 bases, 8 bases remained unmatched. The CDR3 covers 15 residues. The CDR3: CASSRSPTSVETQYF. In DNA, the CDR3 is TGTGCCAGCAGCCGCTCTCCGACTAGCGTAGAGACCCAGTACTTC.